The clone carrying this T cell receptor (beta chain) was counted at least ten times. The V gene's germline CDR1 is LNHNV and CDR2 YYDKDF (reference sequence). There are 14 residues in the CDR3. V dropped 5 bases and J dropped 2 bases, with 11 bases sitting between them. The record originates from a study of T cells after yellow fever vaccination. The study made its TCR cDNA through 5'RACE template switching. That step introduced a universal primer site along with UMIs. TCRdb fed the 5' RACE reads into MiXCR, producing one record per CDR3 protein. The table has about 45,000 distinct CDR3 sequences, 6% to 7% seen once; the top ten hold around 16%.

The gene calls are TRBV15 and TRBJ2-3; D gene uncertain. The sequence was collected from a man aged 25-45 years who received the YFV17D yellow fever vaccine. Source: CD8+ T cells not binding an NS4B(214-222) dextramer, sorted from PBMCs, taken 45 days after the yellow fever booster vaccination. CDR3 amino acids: CATSLRLSTDTQYF. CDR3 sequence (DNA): TGTGCCACCAGCCTCCGACTGTCCACAGATACGCAGTATTTT.